These 26 T cell receptor beta chains share one sample of origin, sequenced in a study of blood T cell repertoires in COVID-19 (dated by TCRdb to 2020 to 2021). Library creation used the immunoSEQ multiplex PCR assay. TCRdb carries this immuneACCESS record with in-frame sequences only. Its versions omit some clonotypes, under half of them owing to an unresolved V gene in the studies checked, with the rest unexplained. The sample table shows about 150,000 clones, and 70% to 90% are seen once. In total, the top ten clones hold 0.63% of the sample. Sequenced input: peripheral blood. All receptors come from a man aged 55-75 years with COVID-19, enrolled during active disease.

The rearrangement uses TRBV7-3 and TRBJ2-5, with TRBD1 identical over 9 bases. The CDR3 loop spans 15 amino acids. Germline loops: CDR1 SGHTA, CDR2 FQGTGA. V dropped 5 bases and J dropped 2; count of bases not matched to a gene: 6. The CDR3 sequence is CASSHRDREQETQYF. Here the CDR3 DNA reads TGTGCCAGCAGCCACCGGGACAGGGAGCAAGAGACCCAGTACTTC.

The chain links TRBV30 to TRBJ2-1; 8 nucleotides agree with TRBD2. Trimming took 2 bases from V and 7 from J; bases not matched to a gene: 16. The CDR3 is made up of 17 amino acids. CDR1 is GTSNPN and CDR2 is SVGIG in the germline V gene (reference sequence). The CDR3 sequence is CAWSPRLGREVANEQFF. Written as DNA, the CDR3 is TGTGCCTGGAGTCCACGCCTGGGGCGGGAGGTAGCTAATGAGCAGTTCTTC.

V is TRBV11-3 and J is TRBJ2-5, with D perhaps TRBD2 (5 bases). The length of the CDR3 is 14 residues. CDR1 SGHNT and CDR2 YENEEA come from the germline V gene. The V gene lost 1 base and the J gene lost 5 bases, with 11 bases spanning the gap. The CDR3: CASSLVSGSETQYF. The CDR3 DNA reads as TGTGCCAGCAGCTTAGTTTCGGGATCGGAGACCCAGTACTTC.

The genes are TRBV7-2 and TRBJ2-1; the match to TRBD2 covers 14 bases. V dropped 4 bases and J dropped 4; count of bases not matched to a gene: 12. The germline V gene has CDR1 SGHTA and CDR2 FQGNSA. The CDR3 loop spans 19 amino acids. CDR3 nucleotide sequence: TGTGCCAGCAGCTCAGGACTAGCGGGAGGTAGAGGCCTTTACAATGAGCAGTTCTTC. As protein: CASSSGLAGGRGLYNEQFF.

The chain's CDR3 is CASSQDFSDYGYTF. The CDR3 bases are TGCGCCAGCAGCCAAGACTTCTCGGACTATGGCTACACCTTC. The chain uses TRBV4-3 and TRBJ1-2; D unresolved. The CDR3 runs 14 residues. V lost 0 bases and J lost 3, with 8 bases in between. Germline CDR1 reads LGHNA; CDR2 reads YSLEER.

This chain links TRBV5-4 with TRBJ2-1; TRBD1 aligns across 7 bases. Germline values: CDR1 SGHNT, CDR2 YYREEE (reference sequence). J lost 6 bases, V lost 2 bases, and 11 bases had no gene match. This CDR3 contains 16 residues. CDR3 sequence: CASSLQGPLMGNEQFF. Here the CDR3 DNA reads TGTGCCAGCAGCTTACAGGGGCCCCTCATGGGCAATGAGCAGTTCTTC.

The chain combines TRBV25-1 with TRBJ2-2, with 12 bases lining up with TRBD2. The CDR3 spans 17 residues. Germline CDR1 reads MGHDK; CDR2 reads SYGVNS. V lost 4 bases, J lost 4 bases, and 7 bases stayed unmatched. The CDR3 spells CASSGLRTSGATGELFF. The DNA of the CDR3 is TGTGCCAGCAGTGGACTCCGGACTAGCGGGGCCACCGGGGAGCTGTTTTTT.

This clone is a singleton in its sample. The chain combines TRBV3-1 (or the pseudogene TRBV3-2) with TRBJ2-7; 13 bases map to TRBD2. J was trimmed by 6 bases and V by 2 bases; bases with no gene match: 7. CDR3 length: 16 residues. Per germline, CDR1 LGHDT and CDR2 YNNKEL (reference sequence). The CDR3 loop reads CASSQTSGRARREQYF. The CDR3 nucleotides are TGTGCCAGCAGCCAAACTAGCGGGAGGGCCCGTCGCGAGCAGTACTTC.

This rearrangement joins TRBV12-3 or TRBV12-4 to TRBJ1-5, with D unresolved. This CDR3 region has 13 residues. V lost 8 bases and J 6 bases, leaving 14 bases between the germline ends. The CDR3 reads CASRGQVSQPQHF. For the CDR3, the DNA is TGTGCCAGCCGGGGTCAGGTCTCTCAGCCCCAGCATTTT.

This clone was seen more than once but under ten times. The rearrangement uses TRBV7-2 and TRBJ1-2; D is uncertain. The germline V gene encodes CDR1 SGHTA and CDR2 FQGNSA. The CDR3 contains 15 residues. Trimming shortened V by 7 bases and J by 0 bases, and 15 bases separated the two germline ends. CDR3 bases: TGTGCCAGCACCTCCTCGCGCACGACTAACTATGGCTACACCTTC. Amino acids: CASTSSRTTNYGYTF.

V gene TRBV15 combines with J gene TRBJ2-1, with D maybe TRBD2 (5 bases). Trimming stripped 3 bases from V and 7 bases from J, with 25 bases between. Germline-derived CDR1 and CDR2 are LNHNV and YYDKDF (reference sequence). The CDR3 has 18 residues. The CDR3 region has the DNA TGTGCCACCAGCAGTGACTCCTCCGGGAACTACATAAGGAATGAGCAGTTCTTC. This translates into CATSSDSSGNYIRNEQFF.

This rearrangement joins TRBV4-3 to TRBJ1-1; possibly TRBD1 for D (5 bases). V was clipped by 3 bases and J by 2 bases, with 16 bases between them. In germline, CDR1 is LGHNA, CDR2 YSLEER. CDR3 length equals 16 residues. In nucleotides, the CDR3 is TGCGCCAGCAGCCACCGGGACTTCTACTCTAACACTGAAGCTTTCTTT. Amino acid sequence: CASSHRDFYSNTEAFF.

The chain couples TRBV27 to TRBJ1-5, with 11 bases lining up with TRBD1. This CDR3 has 15 residues. The V gene's germline CDR1 is MNHEY and CDR2 SMNVEV (reference sequence). V trimming: 6 bases; J trimming: 2 bases; junction bases outside the gene matches: 3. The CDR3 bases are TGTGCCAGCAGCTCGGGACAGGGGGGCAATCAGCCCCAGCATTTT. Protein sequence: CASSSGQGGNQPQHF.

The gene calls are TRBV6-4 and TRBJ1-4, with D hard to call. Per germline, CDR1 MRHNA and CDR2 SNTAGT. V dropped 5 bases and J dropped 3 bases, with 13 bases sitting between them. The CDR3 extends over 15 amino acids. CDR3 loop: CASSRTIGANEKLFF. The CDR3 bases are TGTGCCAGCAGTCGCACCATCGGGGCTAATGAAAAACTGTTTTTT.

The genes are TRBV4-3 and TRBJ2-7, with TRBD2 matching 8 bases. With V trimmed by 0 bases and J by 4 bases, 23 bases remained unmatched. There are 21 residues in the CDR3. CDR1 is LGHNA, CDR2 YSLEER, per germline. The CDR3 is CASSQELELGRVGTRSYEQYF. DNA for the CDR3: TGCGCCAGCAGCCAAGAGCTCGAGCTGGGCAGGGTTGGGACTAGGTCGTACGAGCAGTACTTC.

CDR3 bases: TGTGCCACCAGTGATGTATACAGGGTCCGCGGAGATACGCAGTATTTT. Protein product: CATSDVYRVRGDTQYF. This chain joins TRBV24-1 and TRBJ2-3; maybe TRBD1 (6 bases). In germline, CDR1 is KGHDR, CDR2 SFDVKD. The ends were cut back, 3 bases at V and 5 bases at J, with 17 bases in the middle. This CDR3 is 16 amino acids long.

The chain uses TRBV7-9 and TRBJ2-5, with D perhaps TRBD1 (6 bases). Trimming cost V 5 bases and J 0 bases, with 13 bases left between them. CDR1 is SEHNR and CDR2 is FQNEAQ in the germline V gene (reference sequence). This CDR3 is built from 15 residues. The DNA of the CDR3 is TGTGCCAGCAGCCGACCTACAGGGTACCAAGAGACCCAGTACTTC. Protein: CASSRPTGYQETQYF.

The chain couples TRBV12-3 or TRBV12-4 to TRBJ1-2, with D perhaps matching TRBD1 (5 bases). V lost 5 bases and J lost 8, with 15 bases in between. This CDR3 is built from 13 residues. For the CDR3, the DNA is TGTGCCAGCAGTACCCGGGGGGGAGGGGGCTACACCTTC. Translated, it gives CASSTRGGGGYTF.

The chain combines TRBV4-3 with TRBJ1-5, with D perhaps TRBD1 (6 bases). Per the germline V gene, CDR1 is LGHNA and CDR2 is YSLEER. The CDR3 is 16 residues long. V lost 0 bases and J 5 bases, leaving 14 bases between the germline ends. The CDR3 sequence is CASSQDRTGGHQPQHF. CDR3 nucleotide sequence: TGCGCCAGCAGCCAAGATCGAACCGGGGGGCATCAGCCCCAGCATTTT.

The rearrangement joins TRBV9 to TRBJ1-3, with 9 bases identical to TRBD1. Germline lookup yields CDR1 SGDLS and CDR2 YYNGEE. The CDR3 is 17 amino acids. The V segment lost 3 bases and the J segment 4 bases; nucleotides outside the gene matches: 11. CDR3 in amino acids: CASSEFTGGALGNTIYF. CDR3 nucleotide sequence: TGTGCCAGCAGCGAATTTACAGGGGGCGCGCTAGGAAACACCATATATTTT.

J is TRBJ1-2 and V is TRBV30; D gene ambiguous. The CDR3 consists of 12 residues. V dropped 0 bases and J dropped 8 bases, with 10 bases sitting between them. Germline-derived CDR1 and CDR2 are GTSNPN and SVGIG (reference sequence). CDR3 DNA sequence: TGTGCCTGGAGTGTACCGGGTACCGGCTACACCTTC. It translates to CAWSVPGTGYTF.

This chain links TRBV6-5 with TRBJ1-1; D remains ambiguous. CDR3 size: 12 residues. Trimming took 8 bases from V and 5 from J, leaving 12 bases between them. The germline CDR1 and CDR2 sequences are MNHEY and SVGAGI. DNA of the CDR3: TGTGCCAGCGAGCTTAGAGGGACTGAAGCTTTCTTT. Translated, it gives CASELRGTEAFF.

Here the CDR3 DNA reads TGCAGCGCCGGACGGGACAGGAACACTGAAGCTTTCTTT. Protein sequence: CSAGRDRNTEAFF. V gene TRBV29-1 combines with J gene TRBJ1-1; TRBD1 matches at 7 bases. Unmatched junction bases numbered 6, after V lost 7 bases and J lost 1 base. Per germline, CDR1 SQVTM and CDR2 ANQGSEA. The CDR3 runs 13 residues.

This chain connects TRBV2 to TRBJ2-7, with D maybe TRBD2 (5 bases). Germline CDR1 SNHLY, CDR2 FYNNEI. The CDR3 contains 13 residues. V lost 4 bases and J lost 11, with 18 bases in between. The CDR3 DNA is TGTGCCAGCAGTGTCGGGAACCGCGAGGGCAAGTACTTC. Protein: CASSVGNREGKYF.

This clone was seen only a few times. The chain combines TRBV7-6 with TRBJ1-3; 7 bases agree with TRBD1. Germline CDR1 and CDR2: SGHVS and FNYEAQ. The CDR3 contains 15 residues. J gave up 4 bases and V 1 base, and 4 bases lay outside the gene matches. CDR3 region: CASSLGGGGGNTIYF. The CDR3 DNA is TGTGCCAGCAGCTTAGGAGGGGGCGGAGGAAACACCATATATTTT.

This clone was recorded only once. The chain couples TRBV25-1 to TRBJ2-7, with 7 bases fitting TRBD1. The CDR3 sequence is 15 residues long. Unmatched junction bases numbered 10, after V lost 6 bases and J lost 2 bases. Germline V gene sequence: CDR1 MGHDK, CDR2 SYGVNS. Written as DNA, the CDR3 is TGTGCCAGCAGGGACGACAGGGTACTCACCTACGAGCAGTACTTC. This translates into CASRDDRVLTYEQYF.